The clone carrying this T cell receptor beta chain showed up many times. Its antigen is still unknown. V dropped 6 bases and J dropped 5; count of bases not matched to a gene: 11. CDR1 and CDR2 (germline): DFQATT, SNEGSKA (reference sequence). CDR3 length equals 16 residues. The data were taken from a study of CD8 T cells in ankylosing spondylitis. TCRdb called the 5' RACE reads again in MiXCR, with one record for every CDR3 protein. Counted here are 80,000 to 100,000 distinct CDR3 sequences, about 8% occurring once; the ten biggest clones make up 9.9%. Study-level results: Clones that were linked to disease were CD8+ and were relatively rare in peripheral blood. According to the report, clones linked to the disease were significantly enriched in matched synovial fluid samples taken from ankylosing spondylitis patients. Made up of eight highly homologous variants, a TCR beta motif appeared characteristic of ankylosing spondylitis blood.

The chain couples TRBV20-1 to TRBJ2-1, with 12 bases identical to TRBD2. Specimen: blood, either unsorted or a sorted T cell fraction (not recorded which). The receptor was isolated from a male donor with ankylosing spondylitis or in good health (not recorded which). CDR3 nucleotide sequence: TGCAGTGCCCGGGGACTAGCGGGTCCAAAGCACAATGAGCAGTTCTTC. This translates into CSARGLAGPKHNEQFF.